These 23 T cell receptor beta chains were all obtained from the same sample, sequenced in a study of OX40 agonist ivuxolimab in advanced cancers. The repertoire was sequenced with immunoSEQ multiplex PCR; TCRdb's copy has only in-frame clones and lacks some. The table records roughly 80,000 clones, under 90% of them present only once. The specimen was CD4+ or CD8+ T cells sorted from blood, collected in a trial of the OX40 agonist ivuxolimab. Source of these receptors: an adult with an advanced solid tumor such as melanoma, head and neck, liver or kidney cancer.

The rearrangement uses TRBV6-1 and TRBJ2-7, with TRBD2 identical over 9 bases. Germline CDR1 and CDR2: MNHNS and SASEGT. The CDR3 contains 15 residues. V lost 0 bases, J lost 0 bases, and 0 bases stayed unmatched. CDR3 region: CASSEASGSSYEQYF. The DNA for the CDR3 is TGTGCCAGCAGTGAAGCTAGCGGGAGCTCCTACGAGCAGTACTTC.

The chain couples TRBV11-2 to TRBJ1-4, with a weak D call TRBD1 (6 bases). Trimming removed 5 bases at V and 5 bases at J, with 15 bases between. Germline-derived CDR1 and CDR2 are SGHAT and FQNNGV. The CDR3 totals 15 residues. This chain's CDR3 is CASSRGGTRNEKLFF. CDR3 nucleotides: TGTGCCAGCAGCCGGGGGGGGACAAGAAATGAAAAACTGTTTTTT.

CDR3 sequence reads: CASSRTGAEGGDTQYF. For the CDR3, the DNA is TGTGCCAGCAGCCGAACTGGAGCGGAGGGTGGGGATACGCAGTATTTT. This chain connects TRBV2 to TRBJ2-3; a possible D gene is TRBD2 (6 bases). This CDR3 spans 16 amino acids. CDR1 and CDR2 (germline): SNHLY, FYNNEI. V was clipped by 6 bases and J by 6 bases, with 22 bases between them.

This clone was observed once. This chain joins TRBV6-6 and TRBJ2-7; D uncertain. Germline CDR1 and CDR2: MNHNY and SVGAGI (reference sequence). The CDR3 runs 13 residues. V was pared by 6 bases and J by 0 bases, with 9 bases between. The CDR3 sequence is CASRLLSSYEQYF. CDR3 coding DNA: TGTGCCAGCAGGCTACTGAGCTCCTACGAGCAGTACTTC.

V gene TRBV7-2 combines with J gene TRBJ1-5; 7 positions agree with TRBD1. The CDR3 has 15 amino acids. V dropped 2 bases and J dropped 7; count of bases not matched to a gene: 8. Germline assignment: CDR1 SGHTA and CDR2 FQGNSA. CDR3 nucleotides: TGTGCCAGCAGCTTATTCGTCGCAGGGGGGCAGCCCCAGCATTTT. This gives the protein CASSLFVAGGQPQHF. The full variable domain, completed using reference TRBV7-2 and TRBJ1-5, is GAGVSQSPSNKVTEKGKDVELRCDPISGHTALYWYRQSLGQGLEFLIYFQGNSAPDKSGLPSDRFSAERTGGSVSTLTIQRTQQEDSAVYLCASSLFVAGGQPQHFGDGTRLSIL.

The genes are TRBV5-1 and TRBJ2-7, with a weak D call TRBD2 (5 bases). Between the trimmed V and J ends, which lost 4 bases and 1 base, there was a span of 12 bases. The CDR3 totals 14 residues. CDR1 is SGHRS and CDR2 is YFSETQ in the germline V gene. For the CDR3, the DNA is TGCGCCAGCAGCCAGGAAGCGGCGTCCTACGAGCAGTACTTC. Its protein product is CASSQEAASYEQYF.

V usage is TRBV28 and J usage is TRBJ1-1; D may be TRBD1 (6 bases). Germline values: CDR1 MDHEN, CDR2 SYDVKM. This CDR3 has 16 residues. V dropped 5 bases and J dropped 3 bases, with 19 bases sitting between them. In DNA form, the CDR3 reads TGTGCCAGCAGTGATGACAGGTCCCGGGGGGACACTGAAGCTTTCTTT. Protein sequence: CASSDDRSRGDTEAFF. The full variable domain, in which reference TRBV28 and TRBJ1-1 provide the parts outside the CDR3, is DVKVTQSSRYLVKRTGEKVFLECVQDMDHENMFWYRQDPGLGLRLIYFSYDVKMKEKGDIPEGYSVSREKKERFSLILESASTNQTSMYLCASSDDRSRGDTEAFFGQGTRLTVV.

V and J are TRBV2 and TRBJ2-7, with D perhaps assigned TRBD1 or TRBD2 (7 bases each). The V and J ends lost 7 bases and 3 bases respectively, with 22 bases between them. In germline, CDR1 is SNHLY, CDR2 FYNNEI. This CDR3 has 16 residues. The CDR3: CASTRGGTATLYEQYF. CDR3 DNA: TGTGCCAGCACCAGGGGGGGGACAGCGACGCTCTACGAGCAGTACTTC.

The chain couples TRBV4-1 to TRBJ1-1; D is unresolved. This CDR3 is 15 amino acids long. V shed 2 bases and J shed 11 bases, with 21 bases lying between them. CDR1 is MGHRA, CDR2 YSYEKL, per germline. CDR3 nucleotides: TGCGCCAGCAGCCAATATAACCCTACGGTTAGACGGGCTTTCTTT. This translates into CASSQYNPTVRRAFF.

Remarks on this clone: This sample includes further DNA sequences coding for the same CDR3. The chain has TRBV6-5 and TRBJ1-1; the match to TRBD1 covers 8 bases. Germline-derived CDR1 and CDR2 are MNHEY and SVGAGI. After removal of 2 bases from V and 1 base from J, the junction contained 3 bases not matched to a gene. The CDR3 runs 15 residues. The CDR3 loop reads CASSYPGTGNTEAFF. CDR3 bases: TGTGCCAGCAGTTACCCGGGGACAGGGAACACTGAAGCTTTCTTT.

The chain employs TRBV28 and TRBJ1-5; 10 nucleotides line up with TRBD1. In germline, CDR1 is MDHEN, CDR2 SYDVKM. Unmatched junction bases numbered 9, after V lost 6 bases and J lost 1 base. This CDR3 has 17 amino acids. CDR3 amino acids: CASSRQGAAGSNQPQHF. The CDR3 DNA reads as TGTGCCAGCAGCCGACAGGGGGCAGCTGGAAGCAATCAGCCCCAGCATTTT.

The V call is TRBV6-1, the J call TRBJ1-3; no firm D call. The V and J ends lost 2 bases and 4 bases respectively, with 12 bases between them. The CDR3 is made up of 15 amino acids. Germline loops: CDR1 MNHNS, CDR2 SASEGT. This CDR3 is CASSESGGVGNTIYF. The CDR3 nucleotides are TGTGCCAGCAGTGAATCCGGCGGGGTCGGAAACACCATATATTTT.

The chain uses TRBV2 and TRBJ1-1, with TRBD1 as a possible D gene (5 bases). V was shortened by 2 bases and J by 2 bases, with 9 bases between the two germline ends. CDR3 length equals 14 residues. Germline V gives CDR1 SNHLY, CDR2 FYNNEI. This CDR3 is CASSELQGNTEAFF. In DNA form, the CDR3 reads TGTGCCAGCAGTGAACTCCAGGGCAACACTGAAGCTTTCTTT.

The chain uses TRBV5-5 and TRBJ2-7; D call uncertain. Germline CDR1 and CDR2: SGHKS and YYEKEE (reference sequence). This CDR3 contains 14 residues. With 2 bases removed from V and 6 bases from J, the gap between germline ends came to 15 bases. The CDR3 here is CASSFLPSPTEQYF. The CDR3 nucleotides are TGTGCCAGCAGCTTCCTACCAAGTCCCACCGAGCAGTACTTC.

J is TRBJ2-3 and V is TRBV18, with 8 bases fitting TRBD2. CDR1 is KGHSH and CDR2 is LQKENI in the germline V gene. The length of the CDR3 is 18 residues. The ends lost 3 bases at V and 0 bases at J; junction bases unmatched: 11. The chain's CDR3 is CASSPVGLAVTSTDTQYF. CDR3 sequence (DNA): TGTGCCAGCTCACCTGTCGGACTAGCCGTAACTAGCACAGATACGCAGTATTTT.

The rearrangement uses TRBV7-9 and TRBJ2-7, with 7 nucleotides matching TRBD1. Trimming cost V 3 bases and J 6 bases; bases outside gene matches: 5. Germline lookup yields CDR1 SEHNR and CDR2 FQNEAQ (reference sequence). The CDR3 totals 13 residues. The CDR3 DNA reads TGTGCCAGCAGCTTCCTACAGGGGCGCGAGCAGTACTTC. It is translated as CASSFLQGREQYF.

Remarks on this clone: Other DNA variants within this sample encode the same CDR3. CDR3 in DNA: TGTGCCAGCAGTTTTGGAGGGAACTATGGCTACACCTTC. Its protein is CASSFGGNYGYTF. The chain carries TRBV28 and TRBJ1-2; D ambiguous. Germline loops: CDR1 MDHEN, CDR2 SYDVKM. This CDR3 region has 13 residues. V was trimmed by 3 bases and J by 2 bases, leaving 7 bases between them.

This clone is a singleton in its sample. The rearrangement uses TRBV19 and TRBJ1-5, with D perhaps matching TRBD1 (5 bases). CDR1 and CDR2 (germline): LNHDA, SQIVND (reference sequence). The CDR3 sequence is 15 residues long. Trimming left V 5 bases short and J 2 bases short, with 13 bases between. The DNA of the CDR3 is TGTGCCAGTAGTGACCGTGGGGGAGGCAATCAGCCCCAGCATTTT. It encodes CASSDRGGGNQPQHF.

This clone came up once. The chain couples TRBV5-1 to TRBJ1-2; no reliable D call. CDR1 and CDR2 (germline): SGHRS, YFSETQ. This CDR3 is 13 amino acids long. V was shortened by 1 base and J by 1 base, with 5 bases between the two germline ends. The CDR3: CASSLQDNYGYTF. In nucleotides, the CDR3 is TGCGCCAGCAGCTTGCAGGATAACTATGGCTACACCTTC.

This sequence joins TRBV7-2 and TRBJ2-7; perhaps TRBD2 as D (6 bases). Per germline, CDR1 SGHTA and CDR2 FQGNSA. V lost 0 bases and J lost 5, with 14 bases in between. The CDR3 consists of 15 residues. CDR3 sequence (DNA): TGTGCCAGCAGCTTAGCCCGGGACTTCCTGAACGAGCAGTACTTC. Translation: CASSLARDFLNEQYF.

This clone was detected only once. The chain has TRBV7-8 and TRBJ1-3; perhaps TRBD1 as D (5 bases). CDR1 is SGHVS, CDR2 FQNEAQ, per germline. The CDR3 is 14 residues long. V shed 3 bases and J shed 6 bases, with 12 bases lying between them. The CDR3 DNA reads TGTGCCAGCAGCTTTTGGGGGGGGGAAAACACCATATATTTT. Its translation is CASSFWGGENTIYF.

This clone was picked up one time. This sequence joins TRBV18 and TRBJ2-2, with D possibly matching TRBD1 (6 bases). V was clipped by 1 base and J by 6 bases, with 9 bases between them. Germline V gives CDR1 KGHSH, CDR2 LQKENI. The CDR3 spans 14 residues. In DNA form, the CDR3 reads TGTGCCAGCTCACCACAACAGGGTGCCGGGGAGCTGTTTTTT. Translating gives CASSPQQGAGELFF.

This chain uses TRBV14 with TRBJ2-1, with D tentatively TRBD1 (5 bases). The V gene's germline CDR1 is SGHDN and CDR2 FVKESK. The CDR3 contains 17 residues. V lost 3 bases and J 0 bases, leaving 15 bases between the germline ends. The CDR3: CASSHFRGAHSYNEQFF. DNA of the CDR3: TGTGCCAGCAGCCATTTTAGGGGTGCTCACTCCTACAATGAGCAGTTCTTC.